Presented here are 9 T cell receptor beta chains from one specimen sequenced in a study of blood T cell repertoires in COVID-19. The table came from immunoSEQ multiplex PCR; TCRdb's copy has only in-frame clones and leaves some out. Here the sample spans about 90,000 clones, roughly 83% being singletons. Sample: peripheral blood. These receptor sequences come from a woman over 75 with active or convalescent COVID-19.

This chain uses TRBV19 with TRBJ2-5; D not certain. CDR3 length: 14 residues. The V end lost 1 base, the J end lost 2 bases, and 8 bases lay between the germline ends. Germline lookup yields CDR1 LNHDA and CDR2 SQIVND (reference sequence). The CDR3 nucleotides are TGTGCCAGTAGTATAGCTCCCTCTCAAGAGACCCAGTACTTC. Amino acid sequence: CASSIAPSQETQYF.

The genes are TRBV29-1 and TRBJ1-2; 12 positions match TRBD1. Germline V CDR1 and CDR2: SQVTM, ANQGSEA. The V and J ends lost 4 bases and 7 bases, in that order; junction bases with no gene match: 10. The CDR3 runs to 15 residues. CDR3 coding DNA: TGCAGCGTTGCCCGGGGACAGGGGGCTGGAGGTGGCTACACCTTC. Protein: CSVARGQGAGGGYTF.

The chain links TRBV7-6 to TRBJ1-3, with a weak D call TRBD1 (6 bases). The CDR3 spans 16 residues. Per the germline V gene, CDR1 is SGHVS and CDR2 is FNYEAQ. V shed 0 bases and J shed 4 bases, with 13 bases lying between them. The CDR3 is CASSLADSLSGNTIYF. In nucleotides, the CDR3 is TGTGCCAGCAGCTTAGCGGACAGCTTATCCGGAAACACCATATATTTT.

The V gene is TRBV30, the J gene TRBJ2-3, with D unclear. The CDR3 contains 13 residues. Germline V gene data show CDR1 as GTSNPN and CDR2 as SVGIG (reference sequence). V lost 3 bases, J lost 1 base, and 8 bases lay in between. CDR3 in amino acids: CAWSTRGTDTQYF. DNA for the CDR3: TGTGCCTGGAGCACCCGGGGCACAGATACGCAGTATTTT.

The chain uses TRBV3-1 (or the pseudogene TRBV3-2) and TRBJ2-2; D is perhaps TRBD2 (5 bases). The ends were cut back, 1 base at V and 0 bases at J, with 12 bases in the middle. The CDR3 totals 17 residues. Germline loops: CDR1 LGHDT, CDR2 YNNKEL (reference sequence). The CDR3 DNA reads TGTGCCAGCAGCCAAGTCGCGACTATTACGAACACCGGGGAGCTGTTTTTT. It is translated as CASSQVATITNTGELFF.

This chain links TRBV4-1 with TRBJ2-1, with a possible D match to TRBD2 (6 bases). V lost 2 bases and J 6 bases, leaving 11 bases between the germline ends. Looked up from germline, CDR1 is MGHRA and CDR2 is YSYEKL. The CDR3 contains 14 residues. The CDR3, as DNA: TGCGCCAGCAGCCAAACAACTAGCATCAATGAGCAGTTCTTC. This codes for CASSQTTSINEQFF.

V gene TRBV6-2 or TRBV6-3 combines with J gene TRBJ2-5; TRBD2 matches 11 bases. The V segment lost 2 bases and the J segment 4 bases; nucleotides outside the gene matches: 3. The length of the CDR3 is 15 residues. Germline V gives CDR1 MNHEY, CDR2 SVGEGT. The CDR3 region is CASSYSLAGGETQYF. The CDR3 DNA reads as TGTGCCAGCAGTTACAGTCTAGCGGGAGGAGAGACCCAGTACTTC.

The chain has TRBV30 and TRBJ2-6; D possibly corresponds to TRBD1 (6 bases). The CDR3 length is 15 residues. CDR1 and CDR2 (germline): GTSNPN, SVGIG (reference sequence). V lost 0 bases and J 12 bases, leaving 18 bases between the germline ends. This CDR3 is CAWSVLSGAAPVLTF. The CDR3 coding sequence is TGTGCCTGGAGTGTACTATCAGGGGCGGCCCCCGTCCTGACTTTC.

V gene TRBV10-2 combines with J gene TRBJ2-3; perhaps TRBD1 as D (6 bases). Trimming left V 0 bases short and J 0 bases short, with 13 bases between. CDR1 is WSHSY and CDR2 is SAAADI in the germline V gene. The CDR3 runs to 17 residues. The CDR3 here is CASSESIDRISTDTQYF. The CDR3 DNA is TGCGCCAGCAGTGAGTCGATAGACAGGATAAGCACAGATACGCAGTATTTT.